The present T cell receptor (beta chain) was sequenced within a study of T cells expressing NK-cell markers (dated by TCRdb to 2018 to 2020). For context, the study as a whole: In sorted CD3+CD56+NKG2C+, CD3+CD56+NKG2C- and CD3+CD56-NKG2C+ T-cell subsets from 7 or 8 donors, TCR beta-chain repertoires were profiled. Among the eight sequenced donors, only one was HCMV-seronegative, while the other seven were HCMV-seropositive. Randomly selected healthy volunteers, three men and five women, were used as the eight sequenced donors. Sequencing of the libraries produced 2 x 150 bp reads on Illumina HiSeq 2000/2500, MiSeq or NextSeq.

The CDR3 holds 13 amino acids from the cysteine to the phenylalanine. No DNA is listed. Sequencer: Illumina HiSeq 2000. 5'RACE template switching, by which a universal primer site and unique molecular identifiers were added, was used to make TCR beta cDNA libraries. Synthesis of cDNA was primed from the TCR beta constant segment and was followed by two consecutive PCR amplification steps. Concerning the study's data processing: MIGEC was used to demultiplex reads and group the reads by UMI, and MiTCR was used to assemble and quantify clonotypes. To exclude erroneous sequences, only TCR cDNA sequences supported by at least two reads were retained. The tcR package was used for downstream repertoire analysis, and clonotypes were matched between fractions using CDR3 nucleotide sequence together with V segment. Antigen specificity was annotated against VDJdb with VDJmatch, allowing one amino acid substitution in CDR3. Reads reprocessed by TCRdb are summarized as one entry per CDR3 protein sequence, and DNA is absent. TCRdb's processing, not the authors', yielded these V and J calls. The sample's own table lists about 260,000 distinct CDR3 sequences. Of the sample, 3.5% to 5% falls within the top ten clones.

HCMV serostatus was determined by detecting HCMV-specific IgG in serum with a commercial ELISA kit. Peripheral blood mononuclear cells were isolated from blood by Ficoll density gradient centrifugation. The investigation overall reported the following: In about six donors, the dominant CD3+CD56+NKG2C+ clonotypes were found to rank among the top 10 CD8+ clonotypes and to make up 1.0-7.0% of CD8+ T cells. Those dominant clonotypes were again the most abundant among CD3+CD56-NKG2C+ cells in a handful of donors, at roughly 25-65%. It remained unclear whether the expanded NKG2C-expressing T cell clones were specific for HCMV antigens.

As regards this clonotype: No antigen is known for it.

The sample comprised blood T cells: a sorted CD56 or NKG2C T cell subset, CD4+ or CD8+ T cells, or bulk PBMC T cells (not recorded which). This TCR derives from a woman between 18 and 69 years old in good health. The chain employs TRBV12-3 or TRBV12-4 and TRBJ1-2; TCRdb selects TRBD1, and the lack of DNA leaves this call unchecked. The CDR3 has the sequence CASSPVGSYGYTF.